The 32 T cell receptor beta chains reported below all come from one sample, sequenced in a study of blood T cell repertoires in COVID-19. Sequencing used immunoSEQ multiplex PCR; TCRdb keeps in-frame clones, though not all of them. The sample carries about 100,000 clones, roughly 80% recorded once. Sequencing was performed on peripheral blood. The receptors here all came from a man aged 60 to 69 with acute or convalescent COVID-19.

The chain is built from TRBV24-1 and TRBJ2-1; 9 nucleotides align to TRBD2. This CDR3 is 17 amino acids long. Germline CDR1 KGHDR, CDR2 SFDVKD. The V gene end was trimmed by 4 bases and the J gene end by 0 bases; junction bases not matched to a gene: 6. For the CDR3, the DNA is TGTGCCACCAGTGAGGCTAGCGGGGCGAGCTCCTACAATGAGCAGTTCTTC. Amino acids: CATSEASGASSYNEQFF.

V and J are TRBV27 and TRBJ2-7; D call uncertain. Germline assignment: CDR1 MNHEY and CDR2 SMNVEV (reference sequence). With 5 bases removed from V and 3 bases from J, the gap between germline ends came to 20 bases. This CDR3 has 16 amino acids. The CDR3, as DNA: TGTGCCAGCAGTCTCCTGGTTGTGTCAGGTGACTACGAGCAGTACTTC. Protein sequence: CASSLLVVSGDYEQYF.

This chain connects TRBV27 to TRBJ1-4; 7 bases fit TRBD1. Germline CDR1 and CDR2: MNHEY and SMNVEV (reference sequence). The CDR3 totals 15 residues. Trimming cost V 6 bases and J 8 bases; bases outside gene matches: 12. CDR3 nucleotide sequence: TGTGCCAGCAGCCCCACAGGGGTTCTTAGGGAAAAACTGTTTTTT. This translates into CASSPTGVLREKLFF.

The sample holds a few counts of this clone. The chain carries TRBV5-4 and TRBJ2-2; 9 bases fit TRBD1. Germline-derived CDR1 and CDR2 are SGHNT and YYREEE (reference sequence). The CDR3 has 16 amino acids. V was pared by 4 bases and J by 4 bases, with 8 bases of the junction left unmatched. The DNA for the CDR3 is TGTGCCAGCAGCGGGGGACAGGGTAGGGGCACCGGGGAGCTGTTTTTT. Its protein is CASSGGQGRGTGELFF.

The CDR3 DNA sequence: TGTGCCAGCAGCACAGACCCTTCAACTAATGAAAAACTGTTTTTT. Translated: CASSTDPSTNEKLFF. This sequence joins TRBV7-2 and TRBJ1-4; D gene unclear. Germline-derived CDR1 and CDR2 are SGHTA and FQGNSA. Trimming shortened V by 5 bases and J by 0 bases, and 10 bases separated the two germline ends. The CDR3 has 15 residues.

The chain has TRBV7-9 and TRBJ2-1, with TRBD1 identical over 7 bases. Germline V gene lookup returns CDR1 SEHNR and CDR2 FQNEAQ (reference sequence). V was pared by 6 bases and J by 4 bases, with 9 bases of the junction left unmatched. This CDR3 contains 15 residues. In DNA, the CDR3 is TGTGCCAGCAGACGAGACAGGGCCGGGTACAATGAGCAGTTCTTC. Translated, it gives CASRRDRAGYNEQFF.

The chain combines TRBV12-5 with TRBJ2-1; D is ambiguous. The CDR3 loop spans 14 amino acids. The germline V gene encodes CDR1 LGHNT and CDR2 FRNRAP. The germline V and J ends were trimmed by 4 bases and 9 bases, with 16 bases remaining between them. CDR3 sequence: CASGSHIGVGEQFF. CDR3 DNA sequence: TGTGCTAGTGGTTCCCACATTGGAGTGGGTGAGCAGTTCTTC. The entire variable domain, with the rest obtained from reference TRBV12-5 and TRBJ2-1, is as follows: DARVTQTPRHKVTEMGQEVTMRCQPILGHNTVFWYRQTMMQGLELLAYFRNRAPLDDSGMPKDRFSAEMPDATLATLKIQPSEPRDSAVYFCASGSHIGVGEQFFGPGTRLTVL.

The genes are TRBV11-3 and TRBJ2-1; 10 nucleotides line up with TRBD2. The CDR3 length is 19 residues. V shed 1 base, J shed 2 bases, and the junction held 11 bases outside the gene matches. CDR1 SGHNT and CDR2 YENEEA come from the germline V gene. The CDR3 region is CASSLVVGLSGRAYNEQFF. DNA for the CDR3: TGTGCCAGCAGCTTAGTTGTGGGGCTCAGCGGGAGGGCCTACAATGAGCAGTTCTTC. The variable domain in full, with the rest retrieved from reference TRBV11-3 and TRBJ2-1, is EAGVVQSPRYKIIEKKQPVAFWCNPISGHNTLYWYLQNLGQGPELLIRYENEEAVDDSQLPKDRFSAERLKGVDSTLKIQPAELGDSAVYLCASSLVVGLSGRAYNEQFFGPGTRLTVL.

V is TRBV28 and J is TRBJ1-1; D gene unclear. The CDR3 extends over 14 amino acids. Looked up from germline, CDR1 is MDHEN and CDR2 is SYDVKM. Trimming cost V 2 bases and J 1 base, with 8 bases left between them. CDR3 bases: TGTGCCAGCAGTTTAAGAGGGTGGAACACTGAAGCTTTCTTT. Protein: CASSLRGWNTEAFF.

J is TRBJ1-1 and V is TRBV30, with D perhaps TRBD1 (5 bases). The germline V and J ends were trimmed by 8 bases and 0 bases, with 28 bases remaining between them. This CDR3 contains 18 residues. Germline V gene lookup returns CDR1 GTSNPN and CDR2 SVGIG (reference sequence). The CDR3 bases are TGTGCCGGGTGGGCCGACAGTGGTGTGTTTGGAATGAACACTGAAGCTTTCTTT. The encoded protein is CAGWADSGVFGMNTEAFF.

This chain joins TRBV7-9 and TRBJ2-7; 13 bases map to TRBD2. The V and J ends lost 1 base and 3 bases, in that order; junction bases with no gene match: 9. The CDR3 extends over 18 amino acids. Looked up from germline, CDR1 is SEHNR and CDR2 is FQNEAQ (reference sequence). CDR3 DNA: TGTGCCAGCAGCTTAGATCCGGGACTAGCGGGATTCGGCTACGAGCAGTACTTC. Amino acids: CASSLDPGLAGFGYEQYF.

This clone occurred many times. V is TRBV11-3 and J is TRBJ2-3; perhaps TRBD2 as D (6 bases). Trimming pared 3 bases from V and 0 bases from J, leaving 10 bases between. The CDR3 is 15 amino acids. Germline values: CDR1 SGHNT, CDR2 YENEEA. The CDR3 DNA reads TGTGCCAGCAGCTTTGTTAGCGGTAGCACAGATACGCAGTATTTT. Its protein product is CASSFVSGSTDTQYF.

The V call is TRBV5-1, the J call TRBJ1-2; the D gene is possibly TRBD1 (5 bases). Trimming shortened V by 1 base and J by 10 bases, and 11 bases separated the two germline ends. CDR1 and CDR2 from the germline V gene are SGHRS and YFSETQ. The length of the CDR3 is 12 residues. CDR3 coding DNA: TGCGCCAGCAGCTTGTCGACAGATCACTACACCTTC. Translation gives CASSLSTDHYTF.

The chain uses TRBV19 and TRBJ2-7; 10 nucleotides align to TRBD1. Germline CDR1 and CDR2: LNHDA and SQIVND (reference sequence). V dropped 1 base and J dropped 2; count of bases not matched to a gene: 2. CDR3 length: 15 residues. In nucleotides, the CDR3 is TGTGCCAGTAGTATAGTCGGGACAGGGGCCTACGAGCAGTACTTC. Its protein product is CASSIVGTGAYEQYF.

The CDR3 region has the DNA TGCGCCAGCAGTACCGTTCTTCCCCGGGGACAATTTCTCCAAGAGACCCAGTACTTC. Protein: CASSTVLPRGQFLQETQYF. The genes are TRBV10-2 and TRBJ2-5, with D maybe TRBD1 (6 bases). This CDR3 is 19 amino acids long. The germline gives CDR1 WSHSY, CDR2 SAAADI. Trimming cost V 5 bases and J 1 base, with 26 bases left between them.

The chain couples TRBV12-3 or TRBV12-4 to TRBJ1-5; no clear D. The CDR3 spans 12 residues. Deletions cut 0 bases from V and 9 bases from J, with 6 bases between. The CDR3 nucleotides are TGTGCCAGCAGTTTAGCGGCCACGCCCCAGCATTTT. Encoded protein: CASSLAATPQHF.

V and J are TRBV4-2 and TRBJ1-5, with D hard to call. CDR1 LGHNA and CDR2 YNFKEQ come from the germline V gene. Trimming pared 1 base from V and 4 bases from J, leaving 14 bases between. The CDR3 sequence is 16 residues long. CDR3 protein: CASSQATPSGNQPQHF. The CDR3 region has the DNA TGTGCCAGCAGCCAAGCGACTCCATCGGGGAATCAGCCCCAGCATTTT.

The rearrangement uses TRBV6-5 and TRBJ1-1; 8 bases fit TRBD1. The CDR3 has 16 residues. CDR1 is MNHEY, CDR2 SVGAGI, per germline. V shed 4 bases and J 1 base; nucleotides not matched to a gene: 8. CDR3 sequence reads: CASSWSTGAKNTEAFF. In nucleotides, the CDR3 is TGTGCCAGCAGTTGGTCGACAGGGGCCAAGAACACTGAAGCTTTCTTT.

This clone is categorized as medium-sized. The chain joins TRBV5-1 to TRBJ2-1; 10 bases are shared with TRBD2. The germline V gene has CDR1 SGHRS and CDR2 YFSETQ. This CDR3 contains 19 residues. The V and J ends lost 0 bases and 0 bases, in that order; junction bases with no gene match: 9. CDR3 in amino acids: CASSLGEKLAGVSYNEQFF. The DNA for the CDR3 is TGCGCCAGCAGCTTGGGAGAGAAGCTAGCGGGAGTCTCCTACAATGAGCAGTTCTTC.

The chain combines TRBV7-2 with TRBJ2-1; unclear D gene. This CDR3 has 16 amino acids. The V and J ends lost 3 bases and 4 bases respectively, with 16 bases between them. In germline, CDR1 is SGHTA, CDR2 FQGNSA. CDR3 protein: CASSFDSTRIYNEQFF. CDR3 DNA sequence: TGTGCCAGCAGCTTTGACTCCACCCGAATATACAATGAGCAGTTCTTC. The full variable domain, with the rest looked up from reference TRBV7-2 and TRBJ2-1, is GAGVSQSPSNKVTEKGKDVELRCDPISGHTALYWYRQSLGQGLEFLIYFQGNSAPDKSGLPSDRFSAERTGGSVSTLTIQRTQQEDSAVYLCASSFDSTRIYNEQFFGPGTRLTVL.

The CDR3 coding sequence is TGTGCCAGCAGCTCCCTTAACCAGGGCGGCGAAAAACTGTTTTTT. Its protein is CASSSLNQGGEKLFF. The chain has TRBV5-8 and TRBJ1-4; D is perhaps TRBD1 (5 bases). Per germline, CDR1 SGHTS and CDR2 YDEGEE. The CDR3 is 15 residues long. The germline V and J ends were trimmed by 3 bases and 8 bases, with 17 bases remaining between them.

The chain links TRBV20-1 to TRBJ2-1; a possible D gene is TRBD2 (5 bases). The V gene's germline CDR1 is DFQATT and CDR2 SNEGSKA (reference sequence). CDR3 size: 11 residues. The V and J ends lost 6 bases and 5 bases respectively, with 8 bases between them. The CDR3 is CSAPGDNEQFF. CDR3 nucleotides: TGCAGTGCACCCGGGGACAATGAGCAGTTCTTC.

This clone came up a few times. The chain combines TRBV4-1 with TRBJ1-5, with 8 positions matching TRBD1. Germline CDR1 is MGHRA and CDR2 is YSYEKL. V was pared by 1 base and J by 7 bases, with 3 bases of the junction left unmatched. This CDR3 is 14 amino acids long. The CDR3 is CASSQAGGEQPQHF. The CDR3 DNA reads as TGCGCCAGCAGCCAAGCAGGGGGCGAACAGCCCCAGCATTTT.

The CDR3 DNA sequence: TGCGCCAGGAAGGGACAGCGCTACGAGCAGTACTTC. Protein product: CARKGQRYEQYF. V and J are TRBV4-1 and TRBJ2-7; 7 nucleotides line up with TRBD1. The trim removed 9 bases at V and 3 bases at J, leaving 5 bases unmatched. The CDR3 consists of 12 residues. Germline CDR1 MGHRA, CDR2 YSYEKL.

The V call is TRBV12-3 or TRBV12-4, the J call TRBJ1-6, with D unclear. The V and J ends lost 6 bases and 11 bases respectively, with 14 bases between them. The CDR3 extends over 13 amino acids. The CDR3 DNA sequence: TGTGCCAGCAGACCTGACGCGGGAGCACCCCTCCACTTT. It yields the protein CASRPDAGAPLHF.

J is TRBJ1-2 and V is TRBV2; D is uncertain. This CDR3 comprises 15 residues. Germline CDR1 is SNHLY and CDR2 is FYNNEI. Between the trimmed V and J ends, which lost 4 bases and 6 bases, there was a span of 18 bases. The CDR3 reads CASSALTKAPDGYTF. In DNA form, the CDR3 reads TGTGCCAGCAGTGCCTTAACCAAAGCCCCGGATGGCTACACCTTC.

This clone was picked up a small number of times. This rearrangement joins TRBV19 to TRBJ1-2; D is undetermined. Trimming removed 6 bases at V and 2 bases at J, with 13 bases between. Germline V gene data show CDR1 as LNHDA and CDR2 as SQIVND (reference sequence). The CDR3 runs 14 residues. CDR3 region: CASRNRDRNYGYTF. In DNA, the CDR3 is TGTGCCAGTAGGAACAGAGACCGAAACTATGGCTACACCTTC.

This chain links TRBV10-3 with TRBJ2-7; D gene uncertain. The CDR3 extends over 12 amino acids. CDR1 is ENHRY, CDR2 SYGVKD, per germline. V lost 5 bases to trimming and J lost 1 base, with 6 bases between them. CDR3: CAISSVSYEQYF. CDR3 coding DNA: TGTGCCATCAGTAGCGTATCCTACGAGCAGTACTTC.

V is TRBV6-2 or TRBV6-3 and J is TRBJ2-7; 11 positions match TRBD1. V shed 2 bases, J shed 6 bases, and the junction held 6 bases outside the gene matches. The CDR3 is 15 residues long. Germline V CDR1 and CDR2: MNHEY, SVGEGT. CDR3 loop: CASSYPTGTGGEQYF. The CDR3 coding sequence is TGTGCCAGCAGTTACCCTACTGGGACAGGGGGCGAGCAGTACTTC.

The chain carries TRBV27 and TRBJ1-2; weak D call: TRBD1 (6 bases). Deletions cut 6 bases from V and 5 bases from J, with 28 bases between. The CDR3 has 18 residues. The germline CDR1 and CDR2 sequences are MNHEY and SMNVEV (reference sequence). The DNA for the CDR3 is TGTGCCAGCAGCTCCTATACCTACAGGGCGAGGGTAGCGTATGGCTACACCTTC. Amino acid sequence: CASSSYTYRARVAYGYTF.

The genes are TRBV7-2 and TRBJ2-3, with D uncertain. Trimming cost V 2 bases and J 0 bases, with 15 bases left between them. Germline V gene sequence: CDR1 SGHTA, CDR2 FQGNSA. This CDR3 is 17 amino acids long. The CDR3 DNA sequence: TGTGCCAGCAGCTTACTATTCTCCGCACTGAGCACAGATACGCAGTATTTT. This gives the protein CASSLLFSALSTDTQYF.

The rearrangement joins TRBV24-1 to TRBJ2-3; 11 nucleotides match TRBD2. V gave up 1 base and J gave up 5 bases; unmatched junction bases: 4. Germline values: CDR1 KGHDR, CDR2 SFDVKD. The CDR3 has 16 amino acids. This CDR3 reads CATSDFTSGSLDTQYF. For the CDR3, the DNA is TGTGCCACCAGTGATTTTACTAGCGGGAGTCTAGATACGCAGTATTTT.